The text below deals with one T cell receptor (beta chain). This record comes from a study of shared T cell receptors in the human thymus. V was clipped by 4 bases and J by 0 bases; unmatched bases: 15. The CDR3 extends over 20 amino acids. CDR1 LGHNA and CDR2 YNFKEQ come from the germline V gene. Profiling relied on immunoSEQ multiplex PCR, and the TCRdb table lists in-frame clones only, not all of them. The sample shows 500,000 to 850,000 clones, 80% to 90% of them seen only once. This sample was shared with a second study, whose subject was human thymus T cells. That investigation notes: Donors consisted of healthy Finnish infants (having corrective surgery for congenital heart defects). Resections from corrective heart surgery provided thymus tissue. Within thymic and blood repertoires, V and J gene usage appeared to be biased. Related studies found that unrelated individuals share highly overlapping thymic repertoires.

The TCR was taken from a boy younger than two with a congenital heart defect. The chain is built from TRBV4-2 and TRBJ2-2; 9 positions agree with TRBD2. The source material was thymocytes. CDR3 in DNA: TGTGCCAGCAGCCTAGGCCTCAAGGCGGGGGGGAAGACGAACACCGGGGAGCTGTTTTTT. This sequence encodes CASSLGLKAGGKTNTGELFF.